This TCR beta chain was recovered during a study of metastatic and nonmetastatic thyroid tumors. Study-wide context: A comparison of repertoires was made across blood and tumor or nodule tissue from malignant and benign thyroid patients.

Ahead of thyroid surgery, no patient had received treatment of any kind. Ten or more counts support this clone. As yet, its antigen is unknown. Points from the study as a whole: Benign nodules reportedly had significantly lower TCR beta diversity than malignant thyroid tumors in blood and tumor.

The authors' processing: A classifier of distant metastasis in papillary thyroid cancer was built from CDR3 differences (across clinicopathological groups). TCRdb ran MiXCR on the PCR reads. TCRdb's processing, not the authors', yielded these V and J calls. The sample records approximately 79,000 clones, over 8.5% being singletons. CDR1 is SGHTA, CDR2 FQGNSA, per germline. V lost 5 bases to trimming and J lost 4 bases, with 13 bases between them. This CDR3 has 14 residues. Sequencing input: blood. The rearrangement joins TRBV7-2 to TRBJ2-3, with D perhaps matching TRBD2 (5 bases). The source is a female donor with papillary thyroid cancer or a benign thyroid nodule (not recorded which). Some clones in this sample may be carry-over from other donors' samples. CDR3 coding DNA: TGTGCCAGCAGCGTAGATCAGCGGCCAGATACGCAGTATTTT. This sequence encodes CASSVDQRPDTQYF.